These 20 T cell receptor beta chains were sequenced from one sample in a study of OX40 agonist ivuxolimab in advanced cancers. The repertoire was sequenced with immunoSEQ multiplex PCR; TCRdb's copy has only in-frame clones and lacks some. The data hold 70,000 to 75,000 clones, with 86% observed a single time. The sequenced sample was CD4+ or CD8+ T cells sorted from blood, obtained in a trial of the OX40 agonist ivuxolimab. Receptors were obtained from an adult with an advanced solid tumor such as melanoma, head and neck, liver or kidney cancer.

CDR3 protein: CASRTTWGSGNTIYF. The CDR3 nucleotides are TGTGCCAGTAGGACTACCTGGGGGTCTGGAAACACCATATATTTT. V usage is TRBV19 and J usage is TRBJ1-3; D may be TRBD1 (5 bases). In germline, CDR1 is LNHDA, CDR2 SQIVND (reference sequence). There are 15 residues in the CDR3. The germline V and J ends were trimmed by 6 bases and 1 base, with 13 bases remaining between them.

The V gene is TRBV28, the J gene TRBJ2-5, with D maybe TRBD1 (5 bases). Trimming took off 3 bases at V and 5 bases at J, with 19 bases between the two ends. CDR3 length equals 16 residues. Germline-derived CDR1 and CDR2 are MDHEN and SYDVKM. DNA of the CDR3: TGTGCCAGCAGTTTTGGGGCAGGAACCCTCCAGGAGACCCAGTACTTC. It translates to CASSFGAGTLQETQYF.

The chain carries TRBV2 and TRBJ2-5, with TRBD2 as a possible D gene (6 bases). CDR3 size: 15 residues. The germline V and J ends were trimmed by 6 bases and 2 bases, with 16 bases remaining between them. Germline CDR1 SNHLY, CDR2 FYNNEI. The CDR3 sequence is CASRGPGVGQETQYF. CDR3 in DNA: TGTGCCAGCAGAGGTCCGGGAGTAGGACAAGAGACCCAGTACTTC. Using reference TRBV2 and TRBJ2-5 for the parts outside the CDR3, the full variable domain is EPEVTQTPSHQVTQMGQEVILRCVPISNHLYFYWYRQILGQKVEFLVSFYNNEISEKSEIFDDQFSVERPDGSNFTLKIRSTKLEDSAMYFCASRGPGVGQETQYFGPGTRLLVL.

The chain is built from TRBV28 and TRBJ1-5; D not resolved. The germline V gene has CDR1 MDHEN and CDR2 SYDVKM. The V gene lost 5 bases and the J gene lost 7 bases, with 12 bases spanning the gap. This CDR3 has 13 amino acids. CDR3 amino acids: CASSLRQGQPQHF. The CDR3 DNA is TGTGCCAGCAGTCTACGTCAAGGGCAGCCCCAGCATTTT.

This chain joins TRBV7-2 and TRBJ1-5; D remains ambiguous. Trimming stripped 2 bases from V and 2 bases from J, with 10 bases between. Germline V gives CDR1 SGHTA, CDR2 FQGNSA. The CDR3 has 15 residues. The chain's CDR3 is CASSLYLVGNQPQHF. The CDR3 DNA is TGTGCCAGCAGCTTATATTTGGTTGGCAATCAGCCCCAGCATTTT.

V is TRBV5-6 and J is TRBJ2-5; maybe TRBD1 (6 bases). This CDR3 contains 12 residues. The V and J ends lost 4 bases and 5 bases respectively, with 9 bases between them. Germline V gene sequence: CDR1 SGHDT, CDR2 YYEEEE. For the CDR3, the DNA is TGTGCCAGCAGCCCAGGGGTGGAGACCCAGTACTTC. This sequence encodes CASSPGVETQYF.

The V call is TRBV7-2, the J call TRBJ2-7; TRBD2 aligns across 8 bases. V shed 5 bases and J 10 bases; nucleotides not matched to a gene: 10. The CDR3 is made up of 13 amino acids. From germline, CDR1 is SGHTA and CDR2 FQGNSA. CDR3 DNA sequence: TGTGCCAGCAGCCCGTCGGGAGGGGGAAGTCAGTACTTC. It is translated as CASSPSGGGSQYF.

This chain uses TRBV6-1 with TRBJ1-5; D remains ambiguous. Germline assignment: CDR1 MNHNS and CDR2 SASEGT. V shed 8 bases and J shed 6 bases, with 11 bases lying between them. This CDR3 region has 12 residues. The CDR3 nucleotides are TGTGCCAGCGGTTTGGTCCTTCAGCCCCAGCATTTT. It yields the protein CASGLVLQPQHF.

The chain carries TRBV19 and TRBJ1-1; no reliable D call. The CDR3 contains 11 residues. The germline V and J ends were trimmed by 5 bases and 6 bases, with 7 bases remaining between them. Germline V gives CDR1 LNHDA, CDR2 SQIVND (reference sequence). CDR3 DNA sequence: TGTGCCAGTAGTCCCCAAGCTGAAGCTTTCTTT. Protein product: CASSPQAEAFF. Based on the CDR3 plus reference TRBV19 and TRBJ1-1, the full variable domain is DGGITQSPKYLFRKEGQNVTLSCEQNLNHDAMYWYRQDPGQGLRLIYYSQIVNDFQKGDIAEGYSVSREKKESFPLTVTSAQKNPTAFYLCASSPQAEAFFGQGTRLTVV.

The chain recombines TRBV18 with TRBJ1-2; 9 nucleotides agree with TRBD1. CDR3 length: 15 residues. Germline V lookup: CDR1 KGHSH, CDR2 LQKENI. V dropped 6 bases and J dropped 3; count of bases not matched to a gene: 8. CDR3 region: CASSTTGGVDYGYTF. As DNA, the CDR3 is TGTGCCAGCTCTACCACAGGGGGCGTGGACTATGGCTACACCTTC.

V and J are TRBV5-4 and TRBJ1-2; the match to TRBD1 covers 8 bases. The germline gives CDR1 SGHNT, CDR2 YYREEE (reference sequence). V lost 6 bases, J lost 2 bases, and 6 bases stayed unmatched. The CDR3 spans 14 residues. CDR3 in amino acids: CASTSWTGNYGYTF. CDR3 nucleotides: TGTGCCAGCACCTCTTGGACAGGGAACTATGGCTACACCTTC. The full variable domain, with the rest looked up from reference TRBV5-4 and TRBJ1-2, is ETGVTQSPTHLIKTRGQQVTLRCSSQSGHNTVSWYQQALGQGPQFIFQYYREEENGRGNFPPRFSGLQFPNYSSELNVNALELDDSALYLCASTSWTGNYGYTFGSGTRLTVV.

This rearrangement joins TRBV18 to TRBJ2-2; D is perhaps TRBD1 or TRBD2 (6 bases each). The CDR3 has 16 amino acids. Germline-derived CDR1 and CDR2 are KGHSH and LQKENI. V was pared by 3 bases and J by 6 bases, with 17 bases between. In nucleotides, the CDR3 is TGTGCCAGCTCACCCCGGCGGGACACCCATCCCGGGGAGCTGTTTTTT. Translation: CASSPRRDTHPGELFF.

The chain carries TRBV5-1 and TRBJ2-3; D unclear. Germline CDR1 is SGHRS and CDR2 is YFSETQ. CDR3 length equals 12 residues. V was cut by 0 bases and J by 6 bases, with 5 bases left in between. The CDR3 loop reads CASSLGSDTQYF. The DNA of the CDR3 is TGCGCCAGCAGCTTGGGCTCGGATACGCAGTATTTT.

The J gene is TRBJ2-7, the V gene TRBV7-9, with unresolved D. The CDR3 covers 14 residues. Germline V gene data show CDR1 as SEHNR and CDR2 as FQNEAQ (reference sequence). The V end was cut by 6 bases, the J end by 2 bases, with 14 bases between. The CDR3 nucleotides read TGTGCCAGCAGTTCGTGGCACACTCCCTACGAGCAGTACTTC. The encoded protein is CASSSWHTPYEQYF.

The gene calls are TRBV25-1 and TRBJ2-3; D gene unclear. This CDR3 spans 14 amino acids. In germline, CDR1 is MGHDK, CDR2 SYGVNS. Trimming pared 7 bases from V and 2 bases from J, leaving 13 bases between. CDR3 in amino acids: CASTADFNTDTQYF. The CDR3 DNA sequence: TGTGCCAGCACCGCGGATTTCAACACAGATACGCAGTATTTT. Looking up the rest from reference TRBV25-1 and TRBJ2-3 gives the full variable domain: EADIYQTPRYLVIGTGKKITLECSQTMGHDKMYWYQQDPGMELHLIHYSYGVNSTEKGDLSSESTVSRIRTEHFPLTLESARPSHTSQYLCASTADFNTDTQYFGPGTRLTVL.

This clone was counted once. The CDR3 nucleotides are TGTGCCATCAGTGTGAGTTCCTATGGCTACACCTTC. Amino acids: CAISVSSYGYTF. This chain connects TRBV10-3 to TRBJ1-2; D gene unclear. Trimming removed 4 bases at V and 4 bases at J, with 7 bases between. Germline CDR1 ENHRY, CDR2 SYGVKD. The CDR3 is 12 amino acids.

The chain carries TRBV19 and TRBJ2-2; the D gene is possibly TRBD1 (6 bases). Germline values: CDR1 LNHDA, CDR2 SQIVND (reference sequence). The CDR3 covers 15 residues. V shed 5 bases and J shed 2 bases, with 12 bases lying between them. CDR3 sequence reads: CASSVGQVNTGELFF. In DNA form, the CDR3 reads TGTGCCAGTAGTGTGGGACAAGTAAACACCGGGGAGCTGTTTTTT.

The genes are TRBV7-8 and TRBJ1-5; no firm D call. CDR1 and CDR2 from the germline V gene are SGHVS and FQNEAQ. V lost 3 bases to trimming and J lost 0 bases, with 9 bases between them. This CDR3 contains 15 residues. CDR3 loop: CASSFGGYSNQPQHF. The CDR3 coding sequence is TGTGCCAGCAGCTTCGGCGGCTATAGCAATCAGCCCCAGCATTTT.

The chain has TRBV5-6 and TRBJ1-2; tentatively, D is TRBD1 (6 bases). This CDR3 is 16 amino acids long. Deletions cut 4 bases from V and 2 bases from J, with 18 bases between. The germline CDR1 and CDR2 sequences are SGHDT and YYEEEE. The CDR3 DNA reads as TGTGCCAGCAGCCTCCAATACAGGGCCCCAAACTATGGCTACACCTTC. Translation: CASSLQYRAPNYGYTF. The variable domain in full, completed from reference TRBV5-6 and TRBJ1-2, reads DAGVTQSPTHLIKTRGQQVTLRCSPKSGHDTVSWYQQALGQGPQFIFQYYEEEERQRGNFPDRFSGHQFPNYSSELNVNALLLGDSALYLCASSLQYRAPNYGYTFGSGTRLTVV.

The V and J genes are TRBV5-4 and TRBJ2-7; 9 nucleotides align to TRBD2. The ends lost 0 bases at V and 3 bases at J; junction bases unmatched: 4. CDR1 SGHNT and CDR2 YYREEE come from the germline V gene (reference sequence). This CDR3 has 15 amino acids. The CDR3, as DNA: TGTGCCAGCAGCTTGGCAGCTAGCGGGAACTACGAGCAGTACTTC. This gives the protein CASSLAASGNYEQYF.